Following are 20 T cell receptor beta chains from one sample sequenced in a study of blood T cell repertoires in COVID-19. The repertoire was sequenced with immunoSEQ multiplex PCR; TCRdb's copy has only in-frame clones and lacks some. The sample lists 250,000 to 300,000 clones, approximately 90% occurring once. Sequencing was done on a sample of peripheral blood. Receptor source: a woman in her 50s with COVID-19, enrolled during active disease.

This chain links TRBV7-2 with TRBJ1-2, with D hard to call. The CDR3 contains 15 residues. V lost 4 bases to trimming and J lost 3 bases, with 15 bases between them. CDR1 and CDR2 from the germline V gene are SGHTA and FQGNSA. The CDR3 protein is CASSSLRPTDYGYTF. The CDR3 DNA reads TGTGCCAGCAGCTCCCTGAGGCCAACTGACTATGGCTACACCTTC.

The V gene is TRBV2, the J gene TRBJ2-7, with a weak D call TRBD1 (6 bases). Germline V lookup: CDR1 SNHLY, CDR2 FYNNEI. This CDR3 region has 13 residues. Trimming took off 7 bases at V and 0 bases at J, with 10 bases between the two ends. CDR3 protein: CASKRQDSYEQYF. The CDR3 nucleotides read TGTGCCAGCAAGAGACAGGACTCCTACGAGCAGTACTTC.

This clone was recorded only once. This chain uses TRBV4-3 with TRBJ2-2; 8 bases map to TRBD1. The CDR3 extends over 15 amino acids. Germline V gene lookup returns CDR1 LGHNA and CDR2 YSLEER. The V gene end was trimmed by 4 bases and the J gene end by 6 bases; junction bases not matched to a gene: 7. The CDR3 DNA reads TGCGCCAGCAGCCTCCGGGACAGGACGTCCGGGGAGCTGTTTTTT. As protein: CASSLRDRTSGELFF.

The gene calls are TRBV7-9 and TRBJ1-2; 9 nucleotides match TRBD1. The CDR3 has 15 amino acids. The germline gives CDR1 SEHNR, CDR2 FQNEAQ (reference sequence). V trimming: 5 bases; J trimming: 8 bases; junction bases outside the gene matches: 12. CDR3 DNA sequence: TGTGCCAGCAGCGATGCGAACAGGGGGCTAGAAGGCTACACCTTC. The encoded protein is CASSDANRGLEGYTF. Supplemented by reference TRBV7-9 and TRBJ1-2, the full variable domain reads DTGVSQNPRHKITKRGQNVTFRCDPISEHNRLYWYRQTLGQGPEFLTYFQNEAQLEKSRLLSDRFSAERPKGSFSTLEIQRTEQGDSAMYLCASSDANRGLEGYTFGSGTRLTVV.

The chain carries TRBV19 and TRBJ1-1; 7 nucleotides agree with TRBD1. The J segment lost 1 base and the V segment lost 5 bases, leaving 7 bases of the junction unmatched. Germline V gene data show CDR1 as LNHDA and CDR2 as SQIVND (reference sequence). The CDR3 consists of 15 residues. The CDR3 bases are TGTGCCAGTAGTGGTTACAGGGGACCGAACACTGAAGCTTTCTTT. It translates to CASSGYRGPNTEAFF. The entire variable domain, with the rest obtained from reference TRBV19 and TRBJ1-1, is as follows: DGGITQSPKYLFRKEGQNVTLSCEQNLNHDAMYWYRQDPGQGLRLIYYSQIVNDFQKGDIAEGYSVSREKKESFPLTVTSAQKNPTAFYLCASSGYRGPNTEAFFGQGTRLTVV.

The J gene is TRBJ2-1, the V gene TRBV5-1; 7 positions agree with TRBD2. The germline V gene has CDR1 SGHRS and CDR2 YFSETQ. The CDR3 is 14 residues long. V dropped 4 bases and J dropped 10; count of bases not matched to a gene: 11. In nucleotides, the CDR3 is TGCGCCAGCAGCGCAGGGACTACGGGGGGAGAGCAGTTCTTC. It codes for CASSAGTTGGEQFF. Full variable domain (missing parts from reference TRBV5-1 and TRBJ2-1): KAGVTQTPRYLIKTRGQQVTLSCSPISGHRSVSWYQQTPGQGLQFLFEYFSETQRNKGNFPGRFSGRQFSNSRSEMNVSTLELGDSALYLCASSAGTTGGEQFFGPGTRLTVL.

The rearrangement joins TRBV11-1 to TRBJ2-1; D is possibly TRBD1 (6 bases). Trimming removed 2 bases at V and 9 bases at J, with 11 bases between. Germline V gives CDR1 SGHAT, CDR2 FQDESV (reference sequence). This CDR3 is 13 amino acids long. The CDR3 reads CASSLTGRTEQFF. The CDR3 DNA reads TGTGCCAGCAGCTTAACAGGGCGGACTGAGCAGTTCTTC.

V and J are TRBV19 and TRBJ2-1; 7 positions match TRBD2. This CDR3 is 15 amino acids long. The V gene end was trimmed by 1 base and the J gene end by 2 bases; junction bases not matched to a gene: 2. The germline CDR1 and CDR2 sequences are LNHDA and SQIVND (reference sequence). CDR3 in amino acids: CASSIAGGPYNEQFF. The CDR3 DNA reads as TGTGCCAGTAGTATAGCGGGAGGACCCTACAATGAGCAGTTCTTC.

The chain combines TRBV7-8 with TRBJ2-1; a weak D match, TRBD2 (5 bases). Germline values: CDR1 SGHVS, CDR2 FQNEAQ. The CDR3 loop spans 14 amino acids. V lost 0 bases, J lost 7 bases, and 10 bases lay in between. The CDR3 loop reads CASSLASRTNEQFF. The CDR3 nucleotides read TGTGCCAGCAGCTTAGCGTCCAGGACTAATGAGCAGTTCTTC.

The chain couples TRBV27 to TRBJ2-7; D is undetermined. Germline V gene data show CDR1 as MNHEY and CDR2 as SMNVEV (reference sequence). The CDR3 totals 15 residues. CDR3 amino acids: CATYSRGSYSYEQYF. The CDR3 DNA sequence: TGTGCAACCTACTCCCGTGGTTCCTACTCCTACGAGCAGTACTTC.

In its sample, this clone was seen once. The chain is built from TRBV2 and TRBJ1-1, with a tentative D call TRBD1 (5 bases). V was shortened by 6 bases and J by 1 base, with 12 bases between the two germline ends. Germline values: CDR1 SNHLY, CDR2 FYNNEI. The CDR3 is made up of 14 amino acids. The CDR3 nucleotides are TGTGCCAGCAGACGACAGCTCGCGAACACTGAAGCTTTCTTT. Protein product: CASRRQLANTEAFF.

The chain employs TRBV5-1 and TRBJ2-7; TRBD2 matches 14 bases. CDR3 size: 15 residues. CDR1 and CDR2 (germline): SGHRS, YFSETQ. Unmatched junction bases numbered 4, after V lost 1 base and J lost 7 bases. The CDR3, as DNA: TGCGCCAGCAGCTTGTCGGGACTAGCGGGAGTAGAGCAGTACTTC. It yields the protein CASSLSGLAGVEQYF.

V usage is TRBV3-1 (or the pseudogene TRBV3-2) and J usage is TRBJ2-1; 9 bases fit TRBD2. Germline loops: CDR1 LGHDT, CDR2 YNNKEL (reference sequence). Losses at the gene ends were 0 bases for V and 2 bases for J; bases not matched to a gene: 5. This CDR3 comprises 17 residues. DNA of the CDR3: TGTGCCAGCAGCCAAGATGGGGCGGGAGGGCCCTACAATGAGCAGTTCTTC. It specifies CASSQDGAGGPYNEQFF.

The V and J genes are TRBV19 and TRBJ1-4; 8 bases are a match to TRBD1. V gave up 7 bases and J gave up 10 bases; unmatched junction bases: 11. Germline V gene data show CDR1 as LNHDA and CDR2 as SQIVND (reference sequence). The length of the CDR3 is 14 residues. The CDR3 DNA reads TGTGCCAGTATCGAACGGACAGGGTTGGGAAAACTGTTTTTT. Its translation is CASIERTGLGKLFF.

J is TRBJ2-1 and V is TRBV20-1; perhaps TRBD2 as D (5 bases). Deletions cut 3 bases from V and 0 bases from J, with 12 bases between. Germline-derived CDR1 and CDR2 are DFQATT and SNEGSKA (reference sequence). There are 15 residues in the CDR3. The CDR3 protein is CSASVLGSSYNEQFF. The CDR3 DNA sequence: TGCAGTGCTAGTGTGTTGGGGAGCTCCTACAATGAGCAGTTCTTC.

This CDR3 is CASRRTGGYTEAFF. CDR3 bases: TGTGCCAGCAGGAGGACAGGGGGTTACACTGAAGCTTTCTTT. This sequence joins TRBV14 and TRBJ1-1, with TRBD1 matching over 10 bases. The CDR3 extends over 14 amino acids. Germline CDR1 SGHDN, CDR2 FVKESK. V lost 6 bases and J lost 3; bases outside the gene matches: 4.

The chain combines TRBV11-1 with TRBJ2-7; a possible D gene is TRBD1 (6 bases). V was pared by 5 bases and J by 6 bases, with 20 bases between. Germline CDR1 and CDR2: SGHAT and FQDESV (reference sequence). CDR3 length: 15 amino acids. DNA for the CDR3: TGTGCCAGCAGCGGAGTACAGGGATATGCGAGCGAGCAGTACTTC. Its translation: CASSGVQGYASEQYF.

CDR3 DNA: TGTGCCAGCAGGGATGTACAGGGGGTAACGGGCAATCAGCCCCAGCATTTT. Its translation: CASRDVQGVTGNQPQHF. The chain employs TRBV2 and TRBJ1-5; 8 bases fit TRBD1. Germline V CDR1 and CDR2: SNHLY, FYNNEI. The V segment lost 6 bases and the J segment 2 bases; nucleotides outside the gene matches: 12. There are 17 residues in the CDR3.

V is TRBV10-3 and J is TRBJ1-2; the match to TRBD1 covers 7 bases. In germline, CDR1 is ENHRY, CDR2 SYGVKD. The CDR3 has 12 amino acids. The V gene end was trimmed by 4 bases and the J gene end by 4 bases; junction bases not matched to a gene: 0. The CDR3 DNA is TGTGCCATCAGTGGGGACAGCTATGGCTACACCTTC. It codes for CAISGDSYGYTF.

This rearrangement joins TRBV5-4 to TRBJ2-7; D is ambiguous. This CDR3 is built from 14 residues. The V and J ends lost 4 bases and 3 bases respectively, with 14 bases between them. Germline loops: CDR1 SGHNT, CDR2 YYREEE (reference sequence). CDR3 sequence: CASSPAGVRYEQYF. The DNA for the CDR3 is TGTGCCAGCAGCCCGGCAGGCGTCCGCTACGAGCAGTACTTC.